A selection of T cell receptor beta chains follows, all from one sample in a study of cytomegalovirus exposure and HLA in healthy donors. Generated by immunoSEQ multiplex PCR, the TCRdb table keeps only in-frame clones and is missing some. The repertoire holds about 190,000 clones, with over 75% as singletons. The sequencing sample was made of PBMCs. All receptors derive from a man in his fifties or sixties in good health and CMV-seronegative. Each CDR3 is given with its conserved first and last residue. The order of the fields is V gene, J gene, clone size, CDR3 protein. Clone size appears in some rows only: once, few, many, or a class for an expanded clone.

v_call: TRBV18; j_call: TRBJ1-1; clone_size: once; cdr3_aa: CASSEAVNTEAFF
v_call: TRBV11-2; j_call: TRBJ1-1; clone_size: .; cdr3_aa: CASSLRGQGGTEAFF
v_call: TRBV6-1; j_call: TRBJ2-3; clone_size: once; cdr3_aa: CASSGTGTGGITQYF
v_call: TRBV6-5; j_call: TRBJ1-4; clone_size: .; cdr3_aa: CASSYAGFSNEKLFF
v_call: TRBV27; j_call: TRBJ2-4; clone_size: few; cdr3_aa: CASRTGVAKNIQYF
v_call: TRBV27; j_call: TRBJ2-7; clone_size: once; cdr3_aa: CASSRQSSYEQYF
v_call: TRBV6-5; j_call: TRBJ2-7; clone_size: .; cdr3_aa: CASSAGREGQQYF
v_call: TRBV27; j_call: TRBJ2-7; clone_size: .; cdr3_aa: CASRASYEQYF
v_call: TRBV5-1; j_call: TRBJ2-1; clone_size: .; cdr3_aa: CASSFGAGGYNEQFF
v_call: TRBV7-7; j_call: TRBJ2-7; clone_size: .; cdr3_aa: CASSLGTGLYEQYF
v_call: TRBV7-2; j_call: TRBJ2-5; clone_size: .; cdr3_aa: CASSPAEALMETQYF
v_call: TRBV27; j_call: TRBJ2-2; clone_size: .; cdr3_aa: CASSWGLAGANGELFF
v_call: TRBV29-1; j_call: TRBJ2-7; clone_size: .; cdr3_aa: CSVEGLAGSSYEQYF
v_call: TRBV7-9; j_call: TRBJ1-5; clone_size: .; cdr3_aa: CSSSSSGEQPQHF
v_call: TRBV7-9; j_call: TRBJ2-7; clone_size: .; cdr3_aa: CASSLWAGNEQYF
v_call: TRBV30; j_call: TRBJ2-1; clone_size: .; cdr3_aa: CAWNRGGAGNEQFF
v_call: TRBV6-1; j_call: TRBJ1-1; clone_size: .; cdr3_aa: CASIVEGWSPEAFF
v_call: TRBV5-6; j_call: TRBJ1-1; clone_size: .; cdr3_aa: CASSKDFGHRAFF
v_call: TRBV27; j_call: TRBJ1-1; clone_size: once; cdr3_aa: CASSFGGSTEAFF
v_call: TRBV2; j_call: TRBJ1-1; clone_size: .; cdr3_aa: CASSEDSRGDQAFF
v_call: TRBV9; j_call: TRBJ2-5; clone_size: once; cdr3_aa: CASSVRLAGAGETQYF
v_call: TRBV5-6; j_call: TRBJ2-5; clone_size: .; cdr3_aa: CASSHLRRGMLETQYF
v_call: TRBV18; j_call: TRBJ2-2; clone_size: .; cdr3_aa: CASSPRTETGELFF
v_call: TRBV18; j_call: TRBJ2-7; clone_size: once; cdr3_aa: CASSPLGRGYEQYF
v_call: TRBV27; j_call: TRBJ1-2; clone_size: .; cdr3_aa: CASSLSHSLRGYGYTF